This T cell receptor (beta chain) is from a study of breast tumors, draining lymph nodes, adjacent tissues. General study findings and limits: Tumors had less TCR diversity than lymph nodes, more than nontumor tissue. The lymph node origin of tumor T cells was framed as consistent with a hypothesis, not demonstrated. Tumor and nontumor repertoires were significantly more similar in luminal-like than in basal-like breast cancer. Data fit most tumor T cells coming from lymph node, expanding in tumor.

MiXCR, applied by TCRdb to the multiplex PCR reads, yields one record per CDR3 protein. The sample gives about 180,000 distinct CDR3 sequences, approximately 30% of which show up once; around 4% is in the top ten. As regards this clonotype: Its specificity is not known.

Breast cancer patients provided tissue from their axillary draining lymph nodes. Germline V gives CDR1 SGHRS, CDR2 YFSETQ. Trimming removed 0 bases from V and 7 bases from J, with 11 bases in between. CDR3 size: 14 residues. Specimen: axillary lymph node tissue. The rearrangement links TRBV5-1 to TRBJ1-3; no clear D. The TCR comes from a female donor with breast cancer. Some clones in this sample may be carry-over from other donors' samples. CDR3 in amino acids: CASSLGDGKNTIYF. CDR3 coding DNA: TGCGCCAGCAGCTTGGGGGATGGGAAGAACACCATATATTTT.